These T cell receptor beta chains were read from a single sample in a study of T-cell reconstitution after alpha-beta-depleted transplantation in children. From the PCR reads, TCRdb called clonotypes with MiXCR, one entry per CDR3 protein. The table includes 440,000 or so distinct CDR3 sequences, 43% detected once. Sequences were derived from PBMCs, sampled before TCRalphabeta/CD19-depleted stem cell transplant. All receptors derive from a girl aged 2 to 9 with aplastic anemia, due to receive a stem cell transplant. The CDR3 runs from the conserved cysteine through the conserved F or W. The order of the fields is V gene, clone size, J gene, D gene, CDR3 protein, CDR3 DNA. The D gene is left open where the match is weak. Clone size, where shown, is once, few, many, or a class for clones that have expanded.

TRBV7-2	few	TRBJ2-7	.	CASSLRQNPSSEQYF	TGTGCCAGCTCCCTGAGGCAGAACCCATCCTCGGAGCAGTACTTC
TRBV5-5	.	TRBJ2-7	.	CASSLLRESYEQYF	TGTGCCAGCAGCTTGCTCAGGGAATCGTACGAGCAGTACTTC
TRBV5-6	few	TRBJ2-1	TRBD1	CASIDGTGYNEQFF	TGTGCCAGCATCGACGGGACAGGGTACAATGAGCAGTTCTTC
TRBV28	.	TRBJ2-7	.	CASSFLLGSHEQYF	TGTGCCAGCAGTTTTCTTTTGGGGTCCCACGAGCAGTACTTC
TRBV20-1	.	TRBJ2-1	.	CSARVAIYNEQFF	TGCAGTGCTAGGGTGGCTATATACAATGAGCAGTTCTTC
TRBV28	.	TRBJ2-3	TRBD2	CASNPGAGDTDTQYF	TGTGCCAGCAATCCTGGGGCGGGAGACACAGATACGCAGTATTTT
TRBV12-3/TRBV12-4	many	TRBJ2-1	.	CASRGNNEQFF	TGTGCCAGCAGAGGAAACAATGAGCAGTTCTTC
TRBV20-1	.	TRBJ2-3	.	CSGSGGQMGTDTQYF	TGCAGTGGGTCCGGGGGTCAAATGGGCACAGATACGCAGTATTTT
TRBV7-2	.	TRBJ2-2	.	CASSLVWGGNTGELFF	TGTGCCAGCAGCTTAGTATGGGGCGGGAACACCGGGGAGCTGTTTTTT
TRBV10-3	.	TRBJ1-1	TRBD1	CAIRDRGLGTEAFF	TGTGCCATCCGGGACAGGGGGTTGGGCACTGAAGCTTTCTTT
TRBV28	.	TRBJ1-2	.	CASSSPGRRGYGYTF	TGTGCCAGCAGTTCCCCAGGGAGAAGGGGCTATGGCTACACCTTC
TRBV7-2	few	TRBJ2-7	.	CASRTNVPPYEQYF	TGTGCCAGCAGAACAAACGTACCACCCTACGAGCAGTACTTC
TRBV7-2	.	TRBJ2-3	.	CASSSWEVADTQYF	TGTGCCAGCAGCTCGTGGGAGGTAGCAGATACGCAGTATTTT
TRBV20-1	.	TRBJ1-1	.	CSATRTGVNTEAFF	TGCAGTGCTACCCGGACCGGGGTTAACACTGAAGCTTTCTTT
TRBV28	.	TRBJ1-4	.	CASSEGPRNEKLFF	TGTGCCAGCAGTGAAGGACCGAGAAATGAAAAACTGTTTTTT
TRBV14	.	TRBJ2-5	.	CASSLRFSRPQETQYF	TGTGCCAGCAGCCTACGGTTTTCAAGACCCCAAGAGACCCAGTACTTC
TRBV20-1	.	TRBJ1-1	.	CSARIATLNTEAFF	TGCAGTGCTAGAATAGCTACTCTGAACACTGAAGCTTTCTTT
TRBV4-1	.	TRBJ2-1	TRBD2	CASSQVAVTSGDNEQFF	TGCGCCAGCAGCCAAGTAGCTGTCACTAGCGGAGACAATGAGCAGTTCTTC
TRBV5-1	.	TRBJ2-1	TRBD1	CASSVGDRGEHNEQFF	TGCGCCAGCAGCGTAGGAGACAGGGGGGAACACAATGAGCAGTTCTTC
TRBV5-4	.	TRBJ1-6	.	CASSLETTNSPLHF	TGTGCCAGCAGCTTGGAGACGACCAATTCACCCCTCCACTTT
TRBV12-3/TRBV12-4	few	TRBJ2-7	.	CASSTRGGDGYEQYF	TGTGCCAGCAGTACTCGAGGAGGTGATGGGTACGAGCAGTACTTC
TRBV12-3/TRBV12-4	.	TRBJ2-1	.	CASSSQGFLHNEQFF	TGTGCCAGCAGCTCTCAGGGGTTCCTGCACAATGAGCAGTTCTTC
TRBV11-1	few	TRBJ2-4	TRBD2	CASSPGTSGSRVKNIQYF	TGTGCCAGCAGCCCCGGGACTAGCGGGAGTAGGGTCAAAAACATTCAGTACTTC
TRBV12-3/TRBV12-4	many	TRBJ2-1	TRBD2	CASSSLAGTYNEQFF	TGTGCCAGCAGTTCATTAGCGGGAACCTACAATGAGCAGTTCTTC
TRBV6-1	.	TRBJ2-7	.	CASSELRGYEQYF	TGTGCCAGCAGTGAACTGCGGGGCTACGAGCAGTACTTC
TRBV29-1	once	TRBJ2-1	.	CSVPPKVGNNEQFF	TGCAGCGTTCCGCCCAAAGTCGGGAACAATGAGCAGTTCTTC
TRBV15	few	TRBJ2-5	TRBD2	CATSRDSKVAGIQETQYF	TGTGCCACCAGCAGAGATTCCAAGGTAGCGGGCATTCAAGAGACCCAGTACTTC
TRBV25-1	many	TRBJ2-2	.	CASSLGGTSHTGELFF	TGTGCCAGCAGCCTAGGAGGGACATCCCACACCGGGGAGCTGTTTTTT
TRBV20-1	few	TRBJ1-2	.	CSASLGWDYGYTF	TGCAGTGCTAGCCTCGGGTGGGACTATGGCTACACCTTC
TRBV7-9	.	TRBJ2-5	.	CASSIPPGLQETQYF	TGTGCCAGCAGCATCCCTCCGGGACTCCAAGAGACCCAGTACTTC
TRBV4-3	.	TRBJ2-3	.	CASSQDTGALRTDTQYF	TGCGCCAGCAGCCAAGATACCGGGGCATTACGCACAGATACGCAGTATTTT
TRBV12-3/TRBV12-4	many	TRBJ1-3	.	CASIASNSGNTIYF	TGTGCCAGCATCGCGAGTAACTCTGGAAACACCATATATTTT
TRBV7-9	.	TRBJ2-1	TRBD2	CASSSREGLAYNEQFF	TGTGCCAGCAGCTCGAGGGAAGGACTAGCCTACAATGAGCAGTTCTTC
TRBV20-1	.	TRBJ2-5	.	CSATGPLQETQYF	TGCAGTGCTACGGGACCCCTCCAAGAGACCCAGTACTTC
TRBV9	few	TRBJ2-7	.	CASSTPNTGRREQYF	TGTGCCAGCAGCACACCGAATACAGGGAGGCGCGAGCAGTACTTC
TRBV14	many	TRBJ2-6	.	CASSQGGANVLTF	TGTGCCAGCAGCCAAGGTGGGGCCAACGTCCTGACTTTC
TRBV30	.	TRBJ2-1	.	CAWNRRISPGYNEQFF	TGTGCCTGGAACCGACGGATCTCGCCGGGTTACAATGAGCAGTTCTTC
TRBV20-1	few	TRBJ2-5	.	CSARDAAGRETQYF	TGCAGTGCTAGAGACGCTGCGGGGAGGGAGACCCAGTACTTC
TRBV28	.	TRBJ2-3	.	CASSQPGGSTQYF	TGTGCCAGCAGTCAACCAGGGGGGAGTACGCAGTATTTT
TRBV7-9	many	TRBJ1-4	.	CASSLGGGETREKLFF	TGTGCCAGCAGCCTTGGGGGGGGCGAGACGAGAGAAAAACTGTTTTTT
TRBV27	.	TRBJ2-7	TRBD2	CASSQREMYEQYF	TGTGCCAGCAGCCAGCGGGAGATGTACGAGCAGTACTTC
TRBV20-1	.	TRBJ1-5	.	CSVGGKGNQPQHF	TGCAGTGTCGGAGGGAAAGGCAATCAGCCCCAGCATTTT
TRBV7-9	.	TRBJ2-1	TRBD2	CASLAGALYNEQFF	TGTGCCAGTCTAGCGGGAGCGCTCTACAATGAGCAGTTCTTC
TRBV18	few	TRBJ1-1	.	CASSPLDLNTEAFF	TGTGCCAGCTCACCATTAGACTTGAACACTGAAGCTTTCTTT
TRBV6-2/TRBV6-3	.	TRBJ2-3	.	CASSYSPDSTDTQYF	TGTGCCAGCAGTTACTCGCCAGACTCCACAGATACGCAGTATTTT
TRBV15	.	TRBJ2-7	TRBD2	CATSRGAGESYEQYF	TGTGCCACCAGCAGAGGGGCGGGAGAGTCCTACGAGCAGTACTTC
TRBV29-1	.	TRBJ2-1	TRBD2	CSVEAHALAGSHSYNEQFF	TGCAGCGTTGAAGCTCATGCACTAGCGGGATCGCACTCCTACAATGAGCAGTTCTTC
TRBV7-9	.	TRBJ1-2	TRBD1	CAGRPGTGEGYTF	TGTGCCGGCAGGCCCGGGACAGGGGAAGGCTACACCTTC
TRBV12-3/TRBV12-4	.	TRBJ1-1	.	CASSLIPGFRGRTEAFF	TGTGCCAGCAGCTTAATACCGGGATTTAGGGGCCGCACTGAAGCTTTCTTT
TRBV29-1	.	TRBJ1-6	.	CSVVVGGPGSPLHF	TGCAGCGTTGTAGTCGGGGGGCCAGGTTCACCCCTCCACTTT
TRBV20-1	.	TRBJ2-5	TRBD1	CSARQGAEETQYF	TGCAGTGCTAGACAGGGGGCGGAGGAGACCCAGTACTTC
TRBV6-5	few	TRBJ1-1	.	CASSYGGPSEAFF	TGTGCCAGCAGTTACGGGGGTCCCTCTGAAGCTTTCTTT
TRBV20-1	.	TRBJ2-1	.	CSAREVSGMNEQFF	TGCAGTGCTAGAGAGGTTAGCGGAATGAATGAGCAGTTCTTC